The 8 T cell receptor beta chains given below trace back to one sample, sequenced in a study of T cell responses to AZD1222 COVID-19 vaccine. The protocol was immunoSEQ multiplex PCR, while the TCRdb copy is restricted to in-frame clones and leaves out a portion. The sample carries approximately 70,000 clones, 88% recorded once. The material was peripheral blood, obtained 28 days after the second dose of the MenACWY control vaccine. These receptor sequences come from an adult who received the MenACWY meningococcal vaccine as a control.

The chain carries TRBV25-1 and TRBJ2-2; the D gene is possibly TRBD1 (6 bases). The CDR3 covers 13 residues. V lost 8 bases and J 7 bases, leaving 14 bases between the germline ends. Per germline, CDR1 MGHDK and CDR2 SYGVNS. The CDR3 nucleotides read TGTGCCAGCTCCCCGGGACATAGCGGGGAGCTGTTTTTT. Its protein product is CASSPGHSGELFF.

The V gene is TRBV11-2, the J gene TRBJ1-1; D is undetermined. Germline V gene sequence: CDR1 SGHAT, CDR2 FQNNGV. Trimming took 3 bases from V and 1 from J, leaving 9 bases between them. CDR3 length: 14 amino acids. This CDR3 is CASSFEGRNTEAFF. The CDR3 DNA reads TGTGCCAGCAGCTTCGAGGGCAGGAACACTGAAGCTTTCTTT.

The chain links TRBV11-2 to TRBJ2-3; D uncertain. The CDR3 has 15 amino acids. Looked up from germline, CDR1 is SGHAT and CDR2 is FQNNGV. Trimming took 0 bases from V and 2 from J, leaving 9 bases between them. The CDR3, as DNA: TGTGCCAGCAGCTTAGAAGGGCGGCCCACAGATACGCAGTATTTT. It yields the protein CASSLEGRPTDTQYF.

The gene calls are TRBV9 and TRBJ2-7, with D perhaps TRBD2 (6 bases). Germline CDR1 is SGDLS and CDR2 is YYNGEE. The length of the CDR3 is 14 residues. V was shortened by 6 bases and J by 3 bases, with 16 bases between the two germline ends. For the CDR3, the DNA is TGTGCCAGCACGAGGGACTCCGGGGGCTACGAGCAGTACTTC. Encoded protein: CASTRDSGGYEQYF.

The chain carries TRBV7-2 and TRBJ2-2, with a tentative D call TRBD2 (5 bases). This CDR3 spans 18 amino acids. V lost 3 bases to trimming and J lost 3 bases, with 20 bases between them. Germline CDR1 SGHTA, CDR2 FQGNSA. The CDR3 loop reads CASSFNLRPSGDTGELFF. As DNA, the CDR3 is TGTGCCAGCAGCTTTAATCTCCGACCCTCCGGGGACACCGGGGAGCTGTTTTTT.

The CDR3 spells CASSHGGDIYEQYF. CDR3 nucleotide sequence: TGTGCCAGCAGCCATGGAGGGGACATTTACGAGCAGTACTTC. The chain uses TRBV3-1 (or the pseudogene TRBV3-2) and TRBJ2-7, with D possibly called TRBD1 or TRBD2 (6 bases each). CDR1 and CDR2 from the germline V gene are LGHDT and YNNKEL (reference sequence). V lost 3 bases to trimming and J lost 4 bases, with 13 bases between them. The CDR3 is 14 amino acids.

V is TRBV18 and J is TRBJ1-2, with TRBD1 matching 11 bases. Germline-derived CDR1 and CDR2 are KGHSH and LQKENI. This CDR3 is 15 amino acids long. Unmatched junction bases numbered 9, after V lost 4 bases and J lost 8 bases. The CDR3 DNA sequence: TGTGCCAGCTCACTGGACAGGGGGCGAGAAGGGGGCTACACCTTC. Translated, it gives CASSLDRGREGGYTF.

This chain joins TRBV6-2 or TRBV6-3 and TRBJ1-6; maybe TRBD1 (5 bases). This CDR3 is 16 amino acids long. With 6 bases removed from V and 6 bases from J, the gap between germline ends came to 18 bases. Per germline, CDR1 MNHEY and CDR2 SVGEGT. CDR3 coding DNA: TGTGCCAGCAGCGTCATATTGGGACGTAGTAATTCACCCCTCCACTTT. This encodes CASSVILGRSNSPLHF.